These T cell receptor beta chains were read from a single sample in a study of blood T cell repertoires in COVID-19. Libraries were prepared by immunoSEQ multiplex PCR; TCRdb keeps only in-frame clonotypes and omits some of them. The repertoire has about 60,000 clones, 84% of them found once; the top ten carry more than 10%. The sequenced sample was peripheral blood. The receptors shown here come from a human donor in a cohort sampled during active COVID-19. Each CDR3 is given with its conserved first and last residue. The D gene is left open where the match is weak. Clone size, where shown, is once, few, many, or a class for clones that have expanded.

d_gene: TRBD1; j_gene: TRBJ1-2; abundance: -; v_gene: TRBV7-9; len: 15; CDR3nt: TGTGCCAGCAGCCCCAAAACAGGGGTGGGTAATGGCTACACCTTC; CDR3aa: CASSPKTGVGNGYTF
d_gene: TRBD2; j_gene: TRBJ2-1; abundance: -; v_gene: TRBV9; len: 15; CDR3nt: TGTGCCAGCAGCGCCGGGGGGAGCTCCTACAATGAGCAGTTCTTC; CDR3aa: CASSAGGSSYNEQFF
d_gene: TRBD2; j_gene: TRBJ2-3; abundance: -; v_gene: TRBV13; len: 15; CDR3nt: TGTGCCAGCAGCCCTCTAGCGGGAGGCGTTGATACGCAGTATTTT; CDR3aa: CASSPLAGGVDTQYF
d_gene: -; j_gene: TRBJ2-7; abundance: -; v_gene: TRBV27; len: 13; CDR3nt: TGTGCCAGCAGTTCCCAGGGATACTACGAGCAGTACTTC; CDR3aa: CASSSQGYYEQYF
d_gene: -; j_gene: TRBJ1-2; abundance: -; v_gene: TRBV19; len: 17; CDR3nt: TGTGCCACAACGGCCAACAGGTGGGAAGGAATCGAGGTTGGCTACACCTTC; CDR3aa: CATTANRWEGIEVGYTF
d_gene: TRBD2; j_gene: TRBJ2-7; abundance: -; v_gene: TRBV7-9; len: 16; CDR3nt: TGTGCCAGCAGCAGAGCCTCCCCGGGACTAGCCTACGAGCAGTACTTC; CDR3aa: CASSRASPGLAYEQYF
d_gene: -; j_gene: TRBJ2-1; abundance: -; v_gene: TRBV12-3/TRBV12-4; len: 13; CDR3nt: TGTGCCAGCAGTTTGCACACATCCAATGAGCAGTTCTTC; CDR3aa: CASSLHTSNEQFF
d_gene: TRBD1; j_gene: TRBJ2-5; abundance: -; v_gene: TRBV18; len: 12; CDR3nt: TGTGCCAGCTCAGGACAGGGAGAGACCCAGTACTTC; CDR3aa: CASSGQGETQYF
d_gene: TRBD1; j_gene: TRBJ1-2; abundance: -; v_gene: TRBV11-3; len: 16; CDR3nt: TGTGCCAGCAGCTTAGGGGGACAGCTCCCTAACTATGGCTACACCTTC; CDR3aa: CASSLGGQLPNYGYTF
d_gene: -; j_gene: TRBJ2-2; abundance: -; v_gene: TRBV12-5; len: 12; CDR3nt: TGTGCTAGTGCCACTTTCACCGGGGAGCTGTTTTTT; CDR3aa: CASATFTGELFF
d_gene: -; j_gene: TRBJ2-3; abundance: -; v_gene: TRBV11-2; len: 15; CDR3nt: TGTGCCAGCAGCTTAGGCTACTTTAGCACAGATACGCAGTATTTT; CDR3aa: CASSLGYFSTDTQYF
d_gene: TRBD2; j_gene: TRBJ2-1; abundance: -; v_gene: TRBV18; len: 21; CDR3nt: TGTGCCAGCTCACCGGGCGCCGGGACTAGCGGGATATTATCCTCCTACAATGAGCAGTTCTTC; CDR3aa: CASSPGAGTSGILSSYNEQFF
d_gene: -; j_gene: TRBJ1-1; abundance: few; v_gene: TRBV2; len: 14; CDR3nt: TGTGCCAGCCGAAGCGGGGCCAGGAACACTGAAGCTTTCTTT; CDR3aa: CASRSGARNTEAFF
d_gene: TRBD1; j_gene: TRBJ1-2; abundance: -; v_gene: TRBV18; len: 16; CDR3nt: TGTGCCAGCTCACCAAATACAGCAGCAGGGGGCTATGGCTACACCTTC; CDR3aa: CASSPNTAAGGYGYTF